The next 18 T cell receptor beta chains were all read from a single sample in a study of T cell responses to AZD1222 COVID-19 vaccine. Clones were sequenced by immunoSEQ multiplex PCR, and TCRdb holds only the in-frame ones, with some missing. The sample carries 46,000 or so clones, around three quarters recorded once. The specimen comprised peripheral blood, sampled on day 0 of AZD1222 vaccination. These receptors all come from an adult in good health.

This chain links TRBV11-2 with TRBJ1-2, with D maybe TRBD1 (5 bases). Trimming left V 5 bases short and J 3 bases short, with 10 bases between. This CDR3 region has 13 residues. Germline assignment: CDR1 SGHAT and CDR2 FQNNGV. The CDR3 reads CASSEQVDYGYTF. The CDR3 DNA reads as TGTGCCAGCAGCGAACAGGTCGACTATGGCTACACCTTC.

The chain is built from TRBV19 and TRBJ1-4; the D is unclear. This CDR3 is built from 13 residues. V was cut by 0 bases and J by 10 bases, with 9 bases left in between. Germline CDR1 LNHDA, CDR2 SQIVND (reference sequence). CDR3 amino acids: CASSIDLVGKLFF. The CDR3 DNA reads TGTGCCAGTAGTATAGACCTGGTAGGAAAACTGTTTTTT.

The chain is built from TRBV6-5 and TRBJ2-2; D perhaps matches TRBD1 (5 bases). Looked up from germline, CDR1 is MNHEY and CDR2 is SVGAGI. The CDR3 length is 13 residues. Trimming removed 2 bases from V and 6 bases from J, with 7 bases in between. The CDR3 nucleotides are TGTGCCAGCAGTTACCCCAGGGCCGGGGAGCTGTTTTTT. Residues: CASSYPRAGELFF.

The chain employs TRBV6-5 and TRBJ1-1; D gene uncertain. CDR1 is MNHEY and CDR2 is SVGAGI in the germline V gene. This CDR3 comprises 14 residues. Trimming took 6 bases from V and 1 from J, leaving 12 bases between them. CDR3 in amino acids: CASSYQRRNTEAFF. CDR3 coding DNA: TGTGCCAGCAGCTACCAACGACGGAACACTGAAGCTTTCTTT.

The V gene is TRBV2, the J gene TRBJ1-2; D call uncertain. The CDR3 is 12 residues long. Deletions cut 1 base from V and 4 bases from J, with 4 bases between. The germline CDR1 and CDR2 sequences are SNHLY and FYNNEI. The CDR3 is CASSEGSYGYTF. The CDR3 DNA follows: TGTGCCAGCAGTGAAGGCAGCTATGGCTACACCTTC.

V usage is TRBV18 and J usage is TRBJ2-5; D is perhaps TRBD2 (5 bases). The germline CDR1 and CDR2 sequences are KGHSH and LQKENI. V lost 3 bases and J lost 5, with 10 bases in between. The CDR3 contains 13 residues. CDR3: CASSPAGLETQYF. CDR3 nucleotides: TGTGCCAGCTCACCTGCGGGCCTCGAGACCCAGTACTTC. The entire variable domain, with the rest obtained from reference TRBV18 and TRBJ2-5, is as follows: NAGVMQNPRHLVRRRGQEARLRCSPMKGHSHVYWYRQLPEEGLKFMVYLQKENIIDESGMPKERFSAEFPKEGPSILRIQQVVRGDSAAYFCASSPAGLETQYFGPGTRLLVL.

The chain combines TRBV19 with TRBJ2-2; D possibly corresponds to TRBD1 (6 bases). Trimming removed 6 bases from V and 6 bases from J, with 8 bases in between. Germline lookup yields CDR1 LNHDA and CDR2 SQIVND (reference sequence). The CDR3 contains 12 residues. CDR3 sequence: CASRAGAGELFF. As DNA, the CDR3 is TGTGCCAGTAGGGCAGGGGCCGGGGAGCTGTTTTTT.

This rearrangement joins TRBV5-6 to TRBJ1-1, with TRBD1 matching over 7 bases. V was clipped by 5 bases and J by 5 bases; unmatched bases: 9. Looked up from germline, CDR1 is SGHDT and CDR2 is YYEEEE. This CDR3 has 14 amino acids. CDR3 region: CASSRQGLRTEAFF. CDR3 nucleotide sequence: TGTGCCAGCAGTCGACAGGGTTTAAGGACTGAAGCTTTCTTT.

The V call is TRBV7-3, the J call TRBJ2-1; the D gene is possibly TRBD2 (6 bases). The CDR3 length is 19 residues. The germline CDR1 and CDR2 sequences are SGHTA and FQGTGA. V was pared by 5 bases and J by 1 base, with 24 bases between. CDR3 region: CASSPTGAGGLESYNEQFF. The CDR3 DNA reads as TGTGCCAGCAGCCCAACTGGGGCCGGGGGATTGGAATCCTACAATGAGCAGTTCTTC.

This rearrangement joins TRBV19 to TRBJ2-1; perhaps TRBD2 as D (5 bases). CDR1 and CDR2 (germline): LNHDA, SQIVND (reference sequence). V was shortened by 2 bases and J by 3 bases, with 11 bases between the two germline ends. The CDR3 is 15 amino acids. The CDR3 is CASSIPGNLYNEQFF. The CDR3 coding sequence is TGTGCCAGTAGTATACCGGGGAACCTCTACAATGAGCAGTTCTTC.

The rearrangement uses TRBV28 and TRBJ2-7; no clear D. Trimming shortened V by 3 bases and J by 2 bases, and 14 bases separated the two germline ends. The length of the CDR3 is 15 residues. In germline, CDR1 is MDHEN, CDR2 SYDVKM. The CDR3 spells CASSFSSYTTYEQYF. The CDR3 nucleotides are TGTGCCAGCAGTTTTTCCAGCTATACAACCTACGAGCAGTACTTC.

The rearrangement joins TRBV5-8 to TRBJ1-6, with D maybe TRBD1 (5 bases). V lost 5 bases, J lost 7 bases, and 10 bases lay in between. CDR1 is SGHTS and CDR2 is YDEGEE in the germline V gene. CDR3 size: 13 residues. The CDR3 DNA follows: TGTGCCAGCAGGGGGGTCGGGAATTCACCCCTCCACTTT. Encoded protein: CASRGVGNSPLHF.

CDR3 sequence (DNA): TGTGCCATCAGCGGACAGGGGGCTGGGGAGCAGTACTTC. Protein product: CAISGQGAGEQYF. V is TRBV10-3 and J is TRBJ2-7; 11 bases are a match to TRBD1. Trimming at V came to 6 bases and at J to 7 bases, leaving 5 bases not matched to a gene. Germline CDR1 is ENHRY and CDR2 is SYGVKD. The CDR3 is 13 amino acids.

The chain links TRBV6-5 to TRBJ1-2; 10 bases line up with TRBD1. This CDR3 has 15 residues. CDR1 and CDR2 from the germline V gene are MNHEY and SVGAGI. The J segment lost 7 bases and the V segment lost 2 bases, leaving 7 bases of the junction unmatched. Here the CDR3 DNA reads TGTGCCAGCAGTTACGCCGGGACAGGGGCTTTTGGCTACACCTTC. It translates to CASSYAGTGAFGYTF.

This clone was observed a handful of times. V and J are TRBV5-6 and TRBJ1-2; perhaps TRBD1 as D (5 bases). The CDR3 consists of 14 residues. Trimming pared 0 bases from V and 5 bases from J, leaving 11 bases between. Per the germline V gene, CDR1 is SGHDT and CDR2 is YYEEEE. CDR3 bases: TGTGCCAGCAGCTTGGAGGGGAGACGATATGGCTACACCTTC. It codes for CASSLEGRRYGYTF.

V is TRBV5-6 and J is TRBJ1-2; 9 bases are a match to TRBD1. CDR3 length equals 14 residues. Unmatched junction bases numbered 11, after V lost 7 bases and J lost 7 bases. The germline V gene has CDR1 SGHDT and CDR2 YYEEEE. CDR3 DNA sequence: TGTGCCAGCCACACTGGGACAGGGTTGGGTGGCTACACCTTC. Translation gives CASHTGTGLGGYTF.

The chain links TRBV15 to TRBJ2-1; TRBD1 matches 9 bases. The CDR3 spans 16 residues. The V gene's germline CDR1 is LNHNV and CDR2 YYDKDF (reference sequence). V dropped 3 bases and J dropped 7; count of bases not matched to a gene: 10. CDR3 DNA: TGTGCCACCAGCAGGCCTGACAGGGGGAGGTCAAATGAGCAGTTCTTC. Its protein is CATSRPDRGRSNEQFF.

The V gene is TRBV7-2, the J gene TRBJ2-7; 15 positions agree with TRBD2. The CDR3 runs to 18 residues. The germline gives CDR1 SGHTA, CDR2 FQGNSA. V dropped 5 bases and J dropped 4; count of bases not matched to a gene: 12. Here the CDR3 reads CASSPRSGTSGRQYEQYF. The CDR3 DNA follows: TGTGCCAGCAGCCCGCGATCCGGGACTAGCGGGAGGCAGTACGAGCAGTACTTC.